This TCR beta chain was recovered during a study of T cells in Graves' hyperthyroidism and ophthalmopathy. The source material, RNA transcripts, was used to amplify TCR beta CDR3 regions. Carried out on the TCR CDR3, a first-round RT-PCR used the HTBI primer set. TCRdb processed the multiplex PCR reads anew with MiXCR; each CDR3 protein has one entry. The sample holds 750,000 to 900,000 distinct CDR3 sequences, over 35% seen once. Patients were aged 18 to 65, had disease duration under 2 months, and had newly diagnosed hyperthyroidism. Clinical symptoms, serum thyroxine and TRAb, thyroid ultrasound and orbital computed tomography were used for the diagnoses. Study observations and caveats: The model made its ophthalmopathy prediction, and onset followed a median about 6.8 months later.

A remark on this clonotype: The antigen is unknown.

This receptor was obtained from a man aged 18 to 30 with Graves' hyperthyroidism. Sequenced: blood.

CDR3 in amino acids: CASSTYRMSANVLTF. DNA for the CDR3: TGTGCCAGCAGTACTTACAGGATGTCGGCCAACGTCCTGACTTTC. V usage is TRBV6-5 and J usage is TRBJ2-6; tentatively, D is TRBD1 (5 bases). This CDR3 is 15 amino acids long. Trimming shortened V by 5 bases and J by 6 bases, and 14 bases separated the two germline ends. CDR1 and CDR2 (germline): MNHEY, SVGAGI.